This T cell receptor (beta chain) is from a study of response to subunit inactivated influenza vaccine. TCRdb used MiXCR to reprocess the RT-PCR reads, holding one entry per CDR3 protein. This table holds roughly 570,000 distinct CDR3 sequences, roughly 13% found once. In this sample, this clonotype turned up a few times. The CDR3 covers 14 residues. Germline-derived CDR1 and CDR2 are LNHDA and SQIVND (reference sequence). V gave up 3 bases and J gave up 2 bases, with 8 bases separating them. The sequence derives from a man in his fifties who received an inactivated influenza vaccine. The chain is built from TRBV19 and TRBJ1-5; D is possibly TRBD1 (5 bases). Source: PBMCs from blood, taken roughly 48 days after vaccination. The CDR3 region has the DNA TGTGCCAGTAGTATGGCCAGGGGCAATCAGCCCCAGCATTTT. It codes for CASSMARGNQPQHF. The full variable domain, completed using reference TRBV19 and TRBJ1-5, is DGGITQSPKYLFRKEGQNVTLSCEQNLNHDAMYWYRQDPGQGLRLIYYSQIVNDFQKGDIAEGYSVSREKKESFPLTVTSAQKNPTAFYLCASSMARGNQPQHFGDGTRLSIL.